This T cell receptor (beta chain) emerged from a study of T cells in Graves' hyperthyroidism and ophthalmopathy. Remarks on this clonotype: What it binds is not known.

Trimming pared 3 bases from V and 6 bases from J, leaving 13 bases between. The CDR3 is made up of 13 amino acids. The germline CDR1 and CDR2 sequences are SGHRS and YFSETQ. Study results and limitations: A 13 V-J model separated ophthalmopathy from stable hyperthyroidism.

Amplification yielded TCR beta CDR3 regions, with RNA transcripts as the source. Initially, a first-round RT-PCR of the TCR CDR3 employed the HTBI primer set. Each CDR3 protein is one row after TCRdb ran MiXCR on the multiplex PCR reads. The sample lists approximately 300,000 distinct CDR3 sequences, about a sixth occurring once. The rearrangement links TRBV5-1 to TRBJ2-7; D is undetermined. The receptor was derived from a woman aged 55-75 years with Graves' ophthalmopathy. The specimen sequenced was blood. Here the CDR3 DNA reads TGCGCCAGCAGCTCCGTAGTCCGGAGCGAGCAGTACTTC. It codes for CASSSVVRSEQYF.